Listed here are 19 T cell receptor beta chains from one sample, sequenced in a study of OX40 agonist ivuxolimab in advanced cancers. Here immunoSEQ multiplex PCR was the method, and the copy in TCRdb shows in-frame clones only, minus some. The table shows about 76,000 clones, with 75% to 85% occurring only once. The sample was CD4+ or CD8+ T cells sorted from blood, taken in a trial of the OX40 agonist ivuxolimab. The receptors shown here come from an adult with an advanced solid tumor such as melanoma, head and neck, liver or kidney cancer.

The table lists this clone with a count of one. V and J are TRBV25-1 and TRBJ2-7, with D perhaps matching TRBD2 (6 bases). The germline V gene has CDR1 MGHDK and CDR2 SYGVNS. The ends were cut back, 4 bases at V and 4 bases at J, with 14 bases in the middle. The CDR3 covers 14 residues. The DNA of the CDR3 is TGTGCCAGCAGTGTTGGAATCGGGGGATACGAGCAGTACTTC. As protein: CASSVGIGGYEQYF.

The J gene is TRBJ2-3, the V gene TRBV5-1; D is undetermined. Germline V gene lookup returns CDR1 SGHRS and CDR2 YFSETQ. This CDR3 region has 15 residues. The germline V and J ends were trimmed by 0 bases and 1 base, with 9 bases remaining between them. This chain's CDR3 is CASSLVGRGTDTQYF. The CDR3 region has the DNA TGCGCCAGCAGCTTGGTGGGCAGAGGCACAGATACGCAGTATTTT.

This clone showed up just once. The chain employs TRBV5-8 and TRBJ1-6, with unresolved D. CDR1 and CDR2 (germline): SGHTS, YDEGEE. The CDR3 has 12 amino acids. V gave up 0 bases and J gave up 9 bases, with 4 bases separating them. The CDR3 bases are TGTGCCAGCAGCTTGGGGAGTTCACCCCTCCACTTT. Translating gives CASSLGSSPLHF.

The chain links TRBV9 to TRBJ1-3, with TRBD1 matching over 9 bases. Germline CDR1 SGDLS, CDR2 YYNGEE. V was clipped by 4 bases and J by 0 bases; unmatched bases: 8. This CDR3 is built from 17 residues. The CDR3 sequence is CASSPRDREHSGNTIYF. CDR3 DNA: TGTGCCAGCAGCCCCCGGGACAGGGAGCACTCTGGAAACACCATATATTTT.

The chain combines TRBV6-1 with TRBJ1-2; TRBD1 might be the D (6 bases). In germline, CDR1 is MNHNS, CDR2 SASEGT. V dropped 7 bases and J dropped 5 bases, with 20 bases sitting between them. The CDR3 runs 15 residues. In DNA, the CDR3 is TGTGCCAGCAATCCGAGTGGGGGTAGGGGGTATGGCTACACCTTC. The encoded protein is CASNPSGGRGYGYTF.

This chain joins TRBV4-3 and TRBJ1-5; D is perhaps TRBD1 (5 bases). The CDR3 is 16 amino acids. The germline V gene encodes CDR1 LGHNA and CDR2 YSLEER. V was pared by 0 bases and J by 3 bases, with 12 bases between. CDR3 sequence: CASSQDRGGDNQPQHF. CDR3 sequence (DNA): TGCGCCAGCAGCCAAGACCGGGGGGGGGACAATCAGCCCCAGCATTTT.

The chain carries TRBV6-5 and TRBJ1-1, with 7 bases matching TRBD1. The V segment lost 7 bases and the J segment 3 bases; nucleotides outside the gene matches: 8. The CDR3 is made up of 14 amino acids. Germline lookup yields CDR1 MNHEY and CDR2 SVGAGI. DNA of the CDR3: TGTGCCAGCAACAACAGGGGACTACACACTGAAGCTTTCTTT. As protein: CASNNRGLHTEAFF.

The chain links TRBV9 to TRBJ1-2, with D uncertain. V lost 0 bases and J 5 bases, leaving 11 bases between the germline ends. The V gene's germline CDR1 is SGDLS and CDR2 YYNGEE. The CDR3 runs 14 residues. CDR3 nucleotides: TGTGCCAGCAGCGTAGTTGAACCCAGGTATGGCTACACCTTC. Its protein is CASSVVEPRYGYTF.

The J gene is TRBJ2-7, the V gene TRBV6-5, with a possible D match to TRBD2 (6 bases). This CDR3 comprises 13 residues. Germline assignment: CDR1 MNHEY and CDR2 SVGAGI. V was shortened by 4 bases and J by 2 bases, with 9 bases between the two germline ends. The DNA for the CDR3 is TGTGCCAGCAGTTCCGGGAGCACCTACGAGCAGTACTTC. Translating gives CASSSGSTYEQYF.

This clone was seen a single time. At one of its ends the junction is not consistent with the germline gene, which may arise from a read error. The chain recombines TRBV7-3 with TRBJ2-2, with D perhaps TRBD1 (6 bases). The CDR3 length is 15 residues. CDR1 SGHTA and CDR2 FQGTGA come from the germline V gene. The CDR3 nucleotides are TGTGCCAGCAGCCCTTTACAGGGAAACACCAGGGAGCTGTTTTTT. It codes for CASSPLQGNTRELFF.

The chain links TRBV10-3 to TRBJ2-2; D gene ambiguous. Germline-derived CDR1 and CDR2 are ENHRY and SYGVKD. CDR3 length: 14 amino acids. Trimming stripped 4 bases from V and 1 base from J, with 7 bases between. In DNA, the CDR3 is TGTGCCATCAGTGGGCAGCGGAACACCGGGGAGCTGTTTTTT. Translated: CAISGQRNTGELFF.

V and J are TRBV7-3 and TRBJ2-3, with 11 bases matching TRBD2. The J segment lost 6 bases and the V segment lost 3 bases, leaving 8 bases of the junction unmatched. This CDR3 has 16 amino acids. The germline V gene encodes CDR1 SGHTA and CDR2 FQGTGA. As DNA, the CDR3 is TGTGCCAGCAGCTTCAGACTAGCGGGGATTGGTGATACGCAGTATTTT. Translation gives CASSFRLAGIGDTQYF.

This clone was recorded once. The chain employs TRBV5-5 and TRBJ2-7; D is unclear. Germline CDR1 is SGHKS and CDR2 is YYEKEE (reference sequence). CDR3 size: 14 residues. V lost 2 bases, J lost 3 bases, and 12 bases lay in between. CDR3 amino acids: CASSFPSRDYEQYF. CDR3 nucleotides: TGTGCCAGCAGCTTCCCTTCCCGTGACTACGAGCAGTACTTC.

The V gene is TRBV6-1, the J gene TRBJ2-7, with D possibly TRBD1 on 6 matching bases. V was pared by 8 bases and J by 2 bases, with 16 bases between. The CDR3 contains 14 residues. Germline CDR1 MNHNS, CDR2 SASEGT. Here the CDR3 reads CASLAGGAPYEQYF. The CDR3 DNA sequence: TGTGCCAGCCTGGCTGGGGGCGCCCCCTACGAGCAGTACTTC.

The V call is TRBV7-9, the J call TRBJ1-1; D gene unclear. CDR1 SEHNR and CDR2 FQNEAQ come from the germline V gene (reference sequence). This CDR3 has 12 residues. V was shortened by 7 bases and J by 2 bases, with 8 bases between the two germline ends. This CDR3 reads CASKMQNTEAFF. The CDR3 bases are TGTGCCAGCAAAATGCAAAACACTGAAGCTTTCTTT.

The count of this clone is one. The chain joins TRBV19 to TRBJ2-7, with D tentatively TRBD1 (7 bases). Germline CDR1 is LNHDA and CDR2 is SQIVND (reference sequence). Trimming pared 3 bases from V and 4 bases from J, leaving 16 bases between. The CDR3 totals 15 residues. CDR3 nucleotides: TGTGCCAGTAGTATCTCTTGGCAGGGGGGTTACGAGCAGTACTTC. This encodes CASSISWQGGYEQYF.

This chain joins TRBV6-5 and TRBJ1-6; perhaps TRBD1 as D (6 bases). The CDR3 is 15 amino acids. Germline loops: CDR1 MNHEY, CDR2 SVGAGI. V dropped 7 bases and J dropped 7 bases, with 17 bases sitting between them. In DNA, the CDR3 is TGTGCCAGCAAGGTAGGGGGGTTAGACAATTCACCCCTCCACTTT. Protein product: CASKVGGLDNSPLHF.

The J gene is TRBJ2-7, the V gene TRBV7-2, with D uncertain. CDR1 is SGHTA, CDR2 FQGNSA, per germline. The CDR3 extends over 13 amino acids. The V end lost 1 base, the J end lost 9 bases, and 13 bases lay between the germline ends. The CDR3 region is CASSLGHVRRQYF. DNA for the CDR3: TGTGCCAGCAGCTTAGGGCATGTCCGAAGGCAGTACTTC.

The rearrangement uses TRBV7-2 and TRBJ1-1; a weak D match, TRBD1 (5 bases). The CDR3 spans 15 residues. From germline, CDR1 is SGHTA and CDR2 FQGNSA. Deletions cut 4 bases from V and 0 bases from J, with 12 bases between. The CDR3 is CASSSLGAMNTEAFF. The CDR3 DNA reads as TGTGCCAGCAGCTCCCTAGGGGCGATGAACACTGAAGCTTTCTTT.